This entry is about one T cell receptor (beta chain). Produced via immunoSEQ multiplex PCR; TCRdb's table is partial and in-frame only. The data contain approximately 80,000 clones, 86% of them singletons. This record belongs to a study of blood T cell repertoires in COVID-19. Overall study: Acute and convalescent COVID-19 samples came from the United States, Italy and Spain. PBMCs, B-cell-depleted T cells, or T cells were the source of the cDNA or gDNA that made up the material.

Sequencing used peripheral blood. The sequence was collected from a man aged 50-60 years with active COVID-19.

The CDR3 DNA is TGTGCCAGCACTTCGGGGGGGGGCACAGATACGCAGTATTTT. Translation gives CASTSGGGTDTQYF. V and J are TRBV2 and TRBJ2-3, with 8 bases that match TRBD2. Germline V gives CDR1 SNHLY, CDR2 FYNNEI. With V trimmed by 7 bases and J by 1 base, 4 bases remained unmatched. The length of the CDR3 is 14 residues.